This TCR beta chain was identified during a study of patients and donors after allogeneic stem cell transplantation. TCRdb re-derived calls from the RT-PCR reads in MiXCR, one entry per CDR3 protein. The repertoire includes some 160,000 distinct CDR3 sequences, nearly 25% of them detected once, and around 26% sits in the top ten. CDR3 length equals 16 residues. Germline CDR1 SGHTA, CDR2 FQGNSA. V shed 5 bases, J shed 9 bases, and the junction held 10 bases outside the gene matches. The source of this sequence is a human donor who was either an allogeneic HSCT recipient or a stem cell or donor lymphocyte infusion donor (not recorded which). It is not recorded whose cells these are; they may come from a transplant donor. Material for sequencing was blood, either unsorted or a sorted T cell fraction (not recorded which). This chain uses TRBV7-2 with TRBJ2-3; 14 bases map to TRBD2. The CDR3 reads CASSAAGLAGDQTQYF. The CDR3 nucleotides read TGTGCCAGCAGCGCCGCGGGACTAGCGGGGGACCAAACGCAGTATTTT.